This TCR beta chain was sequenced in a study of T cell changes during pregnancy in multiple sclerosis. Germline-derived CDR1 and CDR2 are PRHDT and FYEKMQ (reference sequence). This CDR3 spans 16 amino acids. V gave up 5 bases and J gave up 2 bases; unmatched junction bases: 8. Some clones are missing from TCRdb's copy, which holds only in-frame ones; the method was immunoSEQ multiplex PCR. The sample includes approximately 20,000 clones, roughly 87% of them seen just once. This specimen consisted of CD8+ T cells from peripheral blood mononuclear cells, obtained after pregnancy. This receptor was obtained from a female donor with multiple sclerosis, enrolled in a pregnancy study. The V call is TRBV13, the J call TRBJ2-7; 11 nucleotides agree with TRBD2. The CDR3 protein is CASSHYGLAGTYEQYF. Written as DNA, the CDR3 is TGTGCCAGCAGCCACTACGGACTAGCGGGCACCTACGAGCAGTACTTC.